The 21 T cell receptor beta chains below come from one sample, sequenced in a study of T cells in tuberculosis. Measured with immunoSEQ multiplex PCR; TCRdb has only the in-frame clones, and not every one. The sample has approximately 100,000 clones, roughly 93% seen once. After thawing and overnight rest, PBMC were stained with GMM-loaded CD1B tetramer, viability dye and anti-CD3 for sorting. C32 glucose monomycolate from Rhodococcus equi was loaded onto the CD1B tetramers. The sample taken for sequencing was CD1b-GMM tetramer-negative cells sorted from PBMCs. The receptors originated from an adult woman with latent tuberculosis.

In DNA, the CDR3 is TGTGCCAGCAGCTTAAGGCGGGGAGAGCAGTACTTC. Translating it yields CASSLRRGEQYF. The gene calls are TRBV7-4 and TRBJ2-7; possible D gene TRBD2, 6 bases. CDR1 and CDR2 (germline): SGHVT, SQSDAQ. Trimming left V 2 bases short and J 7 bases short, with 9 bases between. The CDR3 loop spans 12 amino acids.

CDR3: CASSKLAGGPHEQFF. The CDR3 region has the DNA TGTGCCAGCAGCAAACTAGCGGGGGGGCCCCATGAGCAGTTCTTC. V usage is TRBV7-2 and J usage is TRBJ2-1, with TRBD2 matching 13 bases. Germline V gene sequence: CDR1 SGHTA, CDR2 FQGNSA. V lost 5 bases, J lost 8 bases, and 6 bases stayed unmatched. This CDR3 comprises 15 residues.

The chain uses TRBV28 and TRBJ2-7, with 7 bases that match TRBD1. CDR3 length: 13 residues. V gave up 7 bases and J gave up 0 bases; unmatched junction bases: 3. Germline V lookup: CDR1 MDHEN, CDR2 SYDVKM. The DNA of the CDR3 is TGTGCCAGCATGGGACAGTCCTCCTACGAGCAGTACGTC. Translated, it gives CASMGQSSYEQYV.

The rearrangement links TRBV4-1 to TRBJ1-3, with 7 nucleotides matching TRBD1. The J segment lost 3 bases and the V segment lost 1 base, leaving 9 bases of the junction unmatched. The CDR3 extends over 17 amino acids. Looked up from germline, CDR1 is MGHRA and CDR2 is YSYEKL. CDR3 sequence (DNA): TGCGCCAGCAGCCAAGCTTACGCCAGGGGGTTTGGAAACACCATATATTTT. Translated, it gives CASSQAYARGFGNTIYF.

The sample holds one count of this clone. The chain recombines TRBV30 with TRBJ1-5; D remains ambiguous. This CDR3 is built from 13 residues. Trimming took off 2 bases at V and 4 bases at J, with 9 bases between the two ends. Germline V gene data show CDR1 as GTSNPN and CDR2 as SVGIG (reference sequence). CDR3 residues: CAWSPSGNQPQHF. In nucleotides, the CDR3 is TGTGCCTGGAGTCCCTCCGGGAATCAGCCCCAGCATTTT.

The chain is built from TRBV30 and TRBJ1-1, with D hard to call. V shed 4 bases and J shed 2 bases, with 11 bases lying between them. Germline V gives CDR1 GTSNPN, CDR2 SVGIG (reference sequence). The CDR3 has 13 amino acids. The CDR3 loop reads CAWIARGNTEAFF. As DNA, the CDR3 is TGTGCCTGGATCGCCCGGGGTAACACTGAAGCTTTCTTT.

This clone came up once. V is TRBV5-6 and J is TRBJ1-4; D perhaps matches TRBD1 (6 bases). The germline V and J ends were trimmed by 5 bases and 6 bases, with 17 bases remaining between them. The CDR3 sequence is 15 residues long. Germline V gene data show CDR1 as SGHDT and CDR2 as YYEEEE. CDR3 bases: TGTGCCAGCAGACGGCTGGGGGCGGGGGATGAAAAACTGTTTTTT. It yields the protein CASRRLGAGDEKLFF.

The J gene is TRBJ1-1, the V gene TRBV5-1, with D unresolved. The CDR3 totals 13 residues. V dropped 0 bases and J dropped 8 bases, with 11 bases sitting between them. Germline V gene lookup returns CDR1 SGHRS and CDR2 YFSETQ. The DNA of the CDR3 is TGCGCCAGCAGCTTGGACAGTCTTCGAGAAGCTTTCTTT. This gives the protein CASSLDSLREAFF.

The chain has TRBV6-6 and TRBJ1-1, with D perhaps TRBD1 (5 bases). The ends were cut back, 5 bases at V and 2 bases at J, with 9 bases in the middle. The CDR3 is made up of 13 amino acids. Germline V gene data show CDR1 as MNHNY and CDR2 as SVGAGI (reference sequence). The CDR3 spells CASSLQGNTEAFF. The CDR3 DNA follows: TGTGCCAGCAGTCTCCAGGGAAACACTGAAGCTTTCTTT.

The chain employs TRBV6-1 and TRBJ2-7; D is undetermined. V was pared by 5 bases and J by 3 bases, with 2 bases between. The CDR3 is 10 residues long. The germline CDR1 and CDR2 sequences are MNHNS and SASEGT. Here the CDR3 DNA reads TGTGCCAGCAGTTACTACGAGCAGTACTTC. Translation gives CASSYYEQYF.

The rearrangement joins TRBV6-5 to TRBJ2-1, with D tentatively TRBD2 (6 bases). This CDR3 region has 14 residues. Trimming removed 8 bases from V and 1 base from J, with 12 bases in between. Germline CDR1 MNHEY, CDR2 SVGAGI. The CDR3 region has the DNA TGTGCCAGCGGAGGGGCATTATCCTACAATGAGCAGTTCTTC. This sequence encodes CASGGALSYNEQFF.

The rearrangement links TRBV19 to TRBJ2-1; 13 bases fit TRBD2. V was clipped by 7 bases and J by 4 bases; unmatched bases: 4. The germline V gene encodes CDR1 LNHDA and CDR2 SQIVND (reference sequence). The CDR3 extends over 15 amino acids. CDR3: CASTKTSGGYNEQFF. CDR3 coding DNA: TGTGCCAGTACCAAGACTAGCGGGGGGTACAATGAGCAGTTCTTC.

The gene calls are TRBV6-5 and TRBJ2-2, with unresolved D. This CDR3 spans 12 amino acids. V was clipped by 5 bases and J by 1 base, with 2 bases between them. In germline, CDR1 is MNHEY, CDR2 SVGAGI. The CDR3 DNA reads as TGTGCCAGCAGTCAGAACACCGGGGAGCTGTTTTTT. Translated, it gives CASSQNTGELFF.

The chain combines TRBV6-1 with TRBJ1-2; D gene uncertain. Trimming shortened V by 4 bases and J by 7 bases, and 7 bases separated the two germline ends. This CDR3 has 11 residues. Germline loops: CDR1 MNHNS, CDR2 SASEGT. DNA for the CDR3: TGTGCCAGCAGTGCAGGAACTGGCTACACCTTC. It yields the protein CASSAGTGYTF.

V and J are TRBV6-5 and TRBJ1-2; weak D call: TRBD1 (6 bases). The CDR3 consists of 16 residues. V shed 0 bases and J shed 6 bases, with 17 bases lying between them. Germline V gives CDR1 MNHEY, CDR2 SVGAGI. In DNA form, the CDR3 reads TGTGCCAGCAGTTACTCGGCACTACAGGGTAAAGATGGCTACACCTTC. Translation: CASSYSALQGKDGYTF.

V is TRBV7-2 and J is TRBJ2-7; 10 positions match TRBD1. The CDR3 has 15 residues. The J segment lost 3 bases and the V segment lost 3 bases, leaving 5 bases of the junction unmatched. Germline-derived CDR1 and CDR2 are SGHTA and FQGNSA. The CDR3 loop reads CASSLGGQGVYEQYV. In DNA form, the CDR3 reads TGTGCCAGCAGCTTGGGCGGACAGGGGGTCTACGAGCAGTACGTC.

The CDR3 is CASSPKPGLATYGGETQYF. CDR3 nucleotide sequence: TGTGCCAGCAGCCCGAAACCTGGACTAGCGACCTATGGCGGAGAGACCCAGTACTTC. This rearrangement joins TRBV7-2 to TRBJ2-5, with 9 bases identical to TRBD2. Germline assignment: CDR1 SGHTA and CDR2 FQGNSA. The CDR3 contains 19 residues. Trimming removed 5 bases from V and 4 bases from J; junction bases left unmatched: 20.

The chain couples TRBV25-1 to TRBJ1-2, with TRBD1 matching 7 bases. The CDR3 covers 14 residues. Per germline, CDR1 MGHDK and CDR2 SYGVNS. The trim removed 0 bases at V and 8 bases at J, leaving 6 bases unmatched. Here the CDR3 DNA reads TGTGCCAGCAGTGAATATTTCCAGGGGGTAGGCTACACCTTC. This sequence encodes CASSEYFQGVGYTF.

The DNA of the CDR3 is TGCGCCAGCAGCTTTGACGGGACAGTTAACACTGAAGCTTTCTTT. Translated: CASSFDGTVNTEAFF. The chain is built from TRBV5-1 and TRBJ1-1; 7 nucleotides align to TRBD1. Trimming took 2 bases from V and 2 from J; bases not matched to a gene: 6. Germline assignment: CDR1 SGHRS and CDR2 YFSETQ. This CDR3 is 15 amino acids long.

The rearrangement uses TRBV7-9 and TRBJ1-1; D is unresolved. The germline V gene encodes CDR1 SEHNR and CDR2 FQNEAQ (reference sequence). V was pared by 1 base and J by 6 bases, with 12 bases between. The CDR3 is 14 amino acids. The CDR3 reads CASSLVRGDAEAFF. For the CDR3, the DNA is TGTGCCAGCAGCTTAGTTCGGGGAGATGCTGAAGCTTTCTTT.

The rearrangement uses TRBV7-8 and TRBJ2-7, with D possibly matching TRBD1 (6 bases). V lost 3 bases and J lost 3, with 9 bases in between. CDR3 size: 13 residues. Germline CDR1 and CDR2: SGHVS and FQNEAQ. The CDR3 loop reads CASSLSTGYEQYV. The CDR3 nucleotides are TGTGCCAGCAGCTTGTCGACAGGCTACGAGCAGTACGTC.